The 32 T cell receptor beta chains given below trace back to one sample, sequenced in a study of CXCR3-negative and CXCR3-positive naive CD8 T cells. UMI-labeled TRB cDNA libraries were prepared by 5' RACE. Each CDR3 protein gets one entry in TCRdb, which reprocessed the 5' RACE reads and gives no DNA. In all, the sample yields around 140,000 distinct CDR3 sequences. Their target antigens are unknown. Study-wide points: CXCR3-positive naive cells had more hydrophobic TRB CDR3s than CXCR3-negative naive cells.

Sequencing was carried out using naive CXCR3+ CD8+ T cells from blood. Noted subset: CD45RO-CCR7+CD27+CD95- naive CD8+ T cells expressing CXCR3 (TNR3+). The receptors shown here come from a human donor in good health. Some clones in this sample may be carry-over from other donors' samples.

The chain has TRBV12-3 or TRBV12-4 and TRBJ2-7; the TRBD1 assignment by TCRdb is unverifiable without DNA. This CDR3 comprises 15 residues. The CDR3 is CASSLEGTGEAEQYF.

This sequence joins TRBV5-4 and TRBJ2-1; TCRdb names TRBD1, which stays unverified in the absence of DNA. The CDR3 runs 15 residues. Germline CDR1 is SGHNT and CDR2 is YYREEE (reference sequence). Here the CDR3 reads CASSFGTVVPNEQFF.

The CDR3 protein is CAWSGLAEKGSSYEQYF. V usage is TRBV30 and J usage is TRBJ2-7; the TRBD2 assignment by TCRdb is unverifiable without DNA. There are 17 residues in the CDR3. Germline-derived CDR1 and CDR2 are GTSNPN and SVGIG (reference sequence). The variable domain in full, with the rest retrieved from reference TRBV30 and TRBJ2-7, is SQTIHQWPATLVQPVGSPLSLECTVEGTSNPNLYWYRQAAGRGLQLLFYSVGIGQISSEVPQNLSASRPQDRQFILSSKKLLLSDSGFYLCAWSGLAEKGSSYEQYFGPGTRLTVT.

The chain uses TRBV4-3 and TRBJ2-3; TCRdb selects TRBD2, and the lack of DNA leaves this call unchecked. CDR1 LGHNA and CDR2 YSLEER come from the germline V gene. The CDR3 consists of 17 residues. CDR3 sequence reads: CASSQDQPSGGADTQYF.

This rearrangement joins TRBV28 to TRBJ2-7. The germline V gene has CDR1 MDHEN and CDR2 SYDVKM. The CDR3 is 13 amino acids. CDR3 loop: CASSPTDGYEQYF.

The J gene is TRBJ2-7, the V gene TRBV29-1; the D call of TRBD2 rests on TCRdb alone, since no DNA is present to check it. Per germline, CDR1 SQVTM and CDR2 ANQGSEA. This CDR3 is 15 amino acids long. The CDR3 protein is CSVASLLAGGNEQYF.

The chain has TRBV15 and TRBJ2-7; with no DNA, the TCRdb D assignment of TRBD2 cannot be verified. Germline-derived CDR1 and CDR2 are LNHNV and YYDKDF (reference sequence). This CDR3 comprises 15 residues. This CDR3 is CATSGRLAPSYEQYF.

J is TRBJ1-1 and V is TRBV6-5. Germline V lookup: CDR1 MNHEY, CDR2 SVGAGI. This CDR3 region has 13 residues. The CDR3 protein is CASSYLMNTEAFF.

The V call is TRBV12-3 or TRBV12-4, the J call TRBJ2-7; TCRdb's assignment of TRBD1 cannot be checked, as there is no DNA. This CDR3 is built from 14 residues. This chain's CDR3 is CASTPTGIPYEQYF.

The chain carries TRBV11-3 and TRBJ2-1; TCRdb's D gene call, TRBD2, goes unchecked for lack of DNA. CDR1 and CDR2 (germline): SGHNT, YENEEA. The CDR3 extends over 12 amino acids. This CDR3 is CASSLGLAEQFF.

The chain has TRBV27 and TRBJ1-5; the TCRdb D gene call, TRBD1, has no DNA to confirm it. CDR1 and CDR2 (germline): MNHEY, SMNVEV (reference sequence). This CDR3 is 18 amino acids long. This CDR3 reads CASSRTGGGGYSNQPQHF.

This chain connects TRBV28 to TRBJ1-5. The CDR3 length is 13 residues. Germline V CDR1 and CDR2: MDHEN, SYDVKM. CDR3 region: CASSSTGHQPQHF.

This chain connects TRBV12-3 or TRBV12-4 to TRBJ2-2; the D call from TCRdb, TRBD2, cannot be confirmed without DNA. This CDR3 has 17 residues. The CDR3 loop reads CASSARTSGSNTGELFF.

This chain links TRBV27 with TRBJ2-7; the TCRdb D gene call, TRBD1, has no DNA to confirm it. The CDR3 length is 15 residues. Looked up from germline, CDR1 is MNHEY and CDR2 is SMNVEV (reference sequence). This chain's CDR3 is CASSEQGLPNYEQYF.

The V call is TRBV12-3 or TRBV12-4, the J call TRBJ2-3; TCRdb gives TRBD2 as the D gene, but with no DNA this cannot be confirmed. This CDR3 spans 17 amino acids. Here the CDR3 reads CASSTQRGLAGGNTQYF.

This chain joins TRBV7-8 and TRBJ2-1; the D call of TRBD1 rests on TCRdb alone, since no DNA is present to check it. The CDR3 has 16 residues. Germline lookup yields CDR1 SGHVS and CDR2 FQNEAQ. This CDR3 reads CASSLTEGEGYNEQFF.

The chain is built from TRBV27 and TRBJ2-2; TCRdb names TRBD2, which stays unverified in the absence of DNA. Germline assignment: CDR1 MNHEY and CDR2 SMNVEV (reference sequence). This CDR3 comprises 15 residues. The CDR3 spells CASASNGGAGGELFF.

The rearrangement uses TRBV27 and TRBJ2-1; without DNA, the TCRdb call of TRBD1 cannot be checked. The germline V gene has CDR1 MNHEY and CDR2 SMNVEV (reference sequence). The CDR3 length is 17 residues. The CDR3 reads CASSLSFGQPSYNEQFF.

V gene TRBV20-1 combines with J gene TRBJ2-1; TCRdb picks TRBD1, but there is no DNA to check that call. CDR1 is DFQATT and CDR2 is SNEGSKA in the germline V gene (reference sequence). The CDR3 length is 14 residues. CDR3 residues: CSARVGQGYNEQFF.

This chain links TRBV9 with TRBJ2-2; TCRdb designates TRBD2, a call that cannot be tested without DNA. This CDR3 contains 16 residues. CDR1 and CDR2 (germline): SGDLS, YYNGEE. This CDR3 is CASSPDLVPGTGELFF.

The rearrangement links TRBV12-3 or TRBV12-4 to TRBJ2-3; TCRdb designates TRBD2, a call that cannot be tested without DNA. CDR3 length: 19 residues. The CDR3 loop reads CASSRSTGLAGTSTDTQYF.

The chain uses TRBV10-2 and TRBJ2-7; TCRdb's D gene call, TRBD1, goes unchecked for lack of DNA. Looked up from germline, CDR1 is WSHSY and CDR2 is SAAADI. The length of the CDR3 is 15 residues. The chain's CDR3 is CASSELDSRNYEQYF.

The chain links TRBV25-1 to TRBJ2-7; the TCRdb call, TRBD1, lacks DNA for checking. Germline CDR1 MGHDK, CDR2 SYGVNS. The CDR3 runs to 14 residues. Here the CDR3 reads CASSDQGVHYEQYF.

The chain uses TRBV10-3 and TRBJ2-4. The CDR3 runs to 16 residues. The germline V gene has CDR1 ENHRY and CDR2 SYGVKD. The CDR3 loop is CAISESTGLAKNIQYF.

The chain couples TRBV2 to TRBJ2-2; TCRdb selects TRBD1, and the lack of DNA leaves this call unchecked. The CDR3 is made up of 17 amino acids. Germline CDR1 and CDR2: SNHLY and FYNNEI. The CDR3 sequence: CASTFELDRPNTGELFF.

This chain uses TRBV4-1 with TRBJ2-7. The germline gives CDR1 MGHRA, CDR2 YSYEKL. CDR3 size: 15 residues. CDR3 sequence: CASSQDKNINYEQYF.

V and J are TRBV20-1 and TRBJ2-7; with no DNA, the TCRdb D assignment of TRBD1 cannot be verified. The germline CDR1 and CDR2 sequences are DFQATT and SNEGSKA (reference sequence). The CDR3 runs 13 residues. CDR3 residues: CSARPAGSYEQYF.

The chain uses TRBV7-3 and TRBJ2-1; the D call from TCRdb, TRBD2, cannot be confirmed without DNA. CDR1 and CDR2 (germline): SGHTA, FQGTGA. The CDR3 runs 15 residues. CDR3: CASSPLLAEYNEQFF.

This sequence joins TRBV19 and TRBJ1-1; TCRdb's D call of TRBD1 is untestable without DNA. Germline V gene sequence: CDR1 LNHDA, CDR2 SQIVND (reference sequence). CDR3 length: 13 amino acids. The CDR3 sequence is CASSMTGRTEAFF.

This CDR3 is CSDGRRYGYTF. V usage is TRBV29-1 and J usage is TRBJ1-2. The length of the CDR3 is 11 residues. CDR1 is SQVTM, CDR2 ANQGSEA, per germline.

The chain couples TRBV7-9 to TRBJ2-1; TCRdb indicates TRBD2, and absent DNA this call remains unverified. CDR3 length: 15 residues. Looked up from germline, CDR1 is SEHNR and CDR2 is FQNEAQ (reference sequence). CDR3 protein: CASSSPGEGYNEQFF.

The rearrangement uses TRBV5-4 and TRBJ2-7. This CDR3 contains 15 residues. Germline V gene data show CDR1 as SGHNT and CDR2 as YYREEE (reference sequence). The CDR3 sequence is CASSLGLGDAYEQYF.